A selection of T cell receptor beta chains follows, all from one sample in a study of blood T cells in healthy people across ages. TCRdb used MiXCR to reprocess the 5' RACE reads, holding one entry per CDR3 protein. The sample shows some 700,000 distinct CDR3 sequences, approximately 43% of them seen only once. Material: blood. The receptors shown here come from a woman aged 55-70 years in good health. CDR3s include the opening cysteine and the closing phenylalanine or tryptophan. The order of the fields is clone size, V gene, J gene, D gene, CDR3 DNA, CDR3 protein. D genes are given only for firm matches. Expanded clones get a size class; other rows say once, few or many, or leave the size out.

clone size: few
V gene: TRBV29-1
J gene: TRBJ2-6
D gene: .
CDR3 DNA: TGCAGCGTTGTGACCCGGGCCTCTGGGGCCAACGTCCTGACTTTC
CDR3 protein: CSVVTRASGANVLTF

clone size: .
V gene: TRBV7-6
J gene: TRBJ2-7
D gene: .
CDR3 DNA: TGTGCCAGCAGCTTAAAGGGACTGGACAGCTCCTACGAGCAGTACTTC
CDR3 protein: CASSLKGLDSSYEQYF

clone size: .
V gene: TRBV6-5
J gene: TRBJ2-4
D gene: .
CDR3 DNA: TGTGCCAGCAGTTACACGGGGTCATGGGACATTCAGTACTTC
CDR3 protein: CASSYTGSWDIQYF

clone size: .
V gene: TRBV12-3/TRBV12-4
J gene: TRBJ1-6
D gene: .
CDR3 DNA: TGTGCCAGCAGTCCCGCCCGCTATAATTCACCCCTCCACTTT
CDR3 protein: CASSPARYNSPLHF

clone size: .
V gene: TRBV18
J gene: TRBJ1-1
D gene: TRBD1
CDR3 DNA: TGTGCCAGCTCACCACACAGGGGGTTGAACACTGAAGCTTTCTTT
CDR3 protein: CASSPHRGLNTEAFF

clone size: few
V gene: TRBV9
J gene: TRBJ2-5
D gene: TRBD1
CDR3 DNA: TGTGCCAGCAGCTTCCGACAGGGGGTCGTTGAGACCCAGTACTTC
CDR3 protein: CASSFRQGVVETQYF

clone size: many
V gene: TRBV4-1
J gene: TRBJ1-4
D gene: .
CDR3 DNA: TGCGCCAGCAGCCTTACCGGGGCTCCCTTTGAAAAACTGTTTTTT
CDR3 protein: CASSLTGAPFEKLFF

clone size: many
V gene: TRBV6-2/TRBV6-3
J gene: TRBJ2-5
D gene: .
CDR3 DNA: TGTGCCAGCAGACCCCAGGGAAGAGAGACCCAGTACTTC
CDR3 protein: CASRPQGRETQYF

clone size: once
V gene: TRBV11-2
J gene: TRBJ2-7
D gene: .
CDR3 DNA: TGTGCCAGCAGCTTACGGGGGTCGGGAGTGAGACACGAGCAGTACTTC
CDR3 protein: CASSLRGSGVRHEQYF

clone size: .
V gene: TRBV7-2
J gene: TRBJ2-4
D gene: .
CDR3 DNA: TGTGCCAGCAGCTACTTTTTGGGTTCCGACATTCAGTACTTC
CDR3 protein: CASSYFLGSDIQYF

clone size: .
V gene: TRBV7-7
J gene: TRBJ2-5
D gene: TRBD2
CDR3 DNA: TGTGCCAGCAGCCCCTTATTGGGGGGGCAAGAGACCCAGTACTTC
CDR3 protein: CASSPLLGGQETQYF

clone size: few
V gene: TRBV30
J gene: TRBJ2-1
D gene: .
CDR3 DNA: TGTGCCTGGACCAGAATGAGCTCCTACAATGAGCAGTTCTTC
CDR3 protein: CAWTRMSSYNEQFF

clone size: .
V gene: TRBV7-9
J gene: TRBJ1-4
D gene: .
CDR3 DNA: TGTGCCAGCAGACCGTGTGTAGGGGGAAGGGATGAAAAACTGTTTTTT
CDR3 protein: CASRPCVGGRDEKLFF

clone size: .
V gene: TRBV20-1
J gene: TRBJ2-4
D gene: TRBD2
CDR3 DNA: TGCAGTGCTAGTGAGCCTCGAGGTAGCGGGAAAAACATTCAGTACTTC
CDR3 protein: CSASEPRGSGKNIQYF

clone size: few
V gene: TRBV20-1
J gene: TRBJ2-7
D gene: .
CDR3 DNA: TGCAGTGCCAGGGTCGTAAACGAGCAGTACTTC
CDR3 protein: CSARVVNEQYF

clone size: .
V gene: TRBV6-1
J gene: TRBJ2-5
D gene: .
CDR3 DNA: TGTGCCAGCAAAAGGTTCAGGCCCGGGGCGGCAAACCAAGAGACCCAGTACTTC
CDR3 protein: CASKRFRPGAANQETQYF

clone size: .
V gene: TRBV7-3
J gene: TRBJ2-7
D gene: .
CDR3 DNA: TGTGCCAGCAGCCCGGACTACTCCGACGAGCAGTACTTC
CDR3 protein: CASSPDYSDEQYF

clone size: few
V gene: TRBV7-2
J gene: TRBJ2-5
D gene: .
CDR3 DNA: TGTGCCAGCAGCTTATCCTACTTGGCGGGGGAGACCCAGTACTTC
CDR3 protein: CASSLSYLAGETQYF

clone size: .
V gene: TRBV18
J gene: TRBJ2-7
D gene: .
CDR3 DNA: TGTGCCAGCTCACCACCGGCTAGCGTCTACGAGCAGTACTTC
CDR3 protein: CASSPPASVYEQYF

clone size: .
V gene: TRBV20-1
J gene: TRBJ2-7
D gene: TRBD1
CDR3 DNA: TGCAGTGCTAGGCCATCGGGACAGGGTGACGAGCAGTACTTC
CDR3 protein: CSARPSGQGDEQYF

clone size: .
V gene: TRBV12-3/TRBV12-4
J gene: TRBJ2-4
D gene: .
CDR3 DNA: TGTGCCAGCAGTTTCATGCAGGGGTACAAAAACATTCAGTACTTC
CDR3 protein: CASSFMQGYKNIQYF

clone size: few
V gene: TRBV7-6
J gene: TRBJ2-5
D gene: .
CDR3 DNA: TGTGCCAGCAGCCCAAAGGCCGGGATCCAACAAGAGACCCAGTACTTC
CDR3 protein: CASSPKAGIQQETQYF

clone size: .
V gene: TRBV20-1
J gene: TRBJ1-2
D gene: TRBD1
CDR3 DNA: TGCAGTGCTGCGACAGGGGTTGGCTACACCTTC
CDR3 protein: CSAATGVGYTF

clone size: few
V gene: TRBV20-1
J gene: TRBJ2-5
D gene: TRBD2
CDR3 DNA: TGCAGTGCTTCTAGCGGGAGAACACAGAAAGAGACCCAGTACTTC
CDR3 protein: CSASSGRTQKETQYF

clone size: many
V gene: TRBV29-1
J gene: TRBJ2-1
D gene: .
CDR3 DNA: TGCAGCGTTGAGAAGTCCCACCAGGGGTGGGCCTCCTACAATGAGCAGTTCTTC
CDR3 protein: CSVEKSHQGWASYNEQFF

clone size: .
V gene: TRBV6-5
J gene: TRBJ2-3
D gene: .
CDR3 DNA: TGTGCCAGCAGACCGGGACTTAACACAGATACGCAGTATTTT
CDR3 protein: CASRPGLNTDTQYF

clone size: few
V gene: TRBV27
J gene: TRBJ2-7
D gene: TRBD1
CDR3 DNA: TGTGCCAGCAGTCCAAAGACAGGGTCTTCCTACGAGCAGTACTTC
CDR3 protein: CASSPKTGSSYEQYF

clone size: .
V gene: TRBV20-1
J gene: TRBJ2-5
D gene: .
CDR3 DNA: TGCAGTGCTAGAGTCCGGACAGTTGGGTTAGAGACCCAGTACTTC
CDR3 protein: CSARVRTVGLETQYF

clone size: many
V gene: TRBV28
J gene: TRBJ2-7
D gene: TRBD1
CDR3 DNA: TGTGCCAGCAGCCGACAGGGGATCTCCTACGAGCAGTACTTC
CDR3 protein: CASSRQGISYEQYF

clone size: .
V gene: TRBV5-4
J gene: TRBJ2-1
D gene: .
CDR3 DNA: TGTGCCAGCCGAAAGACTGGGGGGAGAGCGAATGAGCAGTTCTTC
CDR3 protein: CASRKTGGRANEQFF

clone size: .
V gene: TRBV25-1
J gene: TRBJ2-3
D gene: .
CDR3 DNA: TGTGCCAGCAGTGACCGACAGTTTGGAGCAGATACGCAGTATTTT
CDR3 protein: CASSDRQFGADTQYF

clone size: many
V gene: TRBV29-1
J gene: TRBJ2-1
D gene: .
CDR3 DNA: TGCAGCGCCGGACACTCCTCATCCTACAATGAGCAGTTCTTC
CDR3 protein: CSAGHSSSYNEQFF

clone size: .
V gene: TRBV6-6
J gene: TRBJ2-7
D gene: .
CDR3 DNA: TGTGCCAGCAGAAATACAGGTCTCGGGTCCTACGAGCAGTACTTC
CDR3 protein: CASRNTGLGSYEQYF

clone size: .
V gene: TRBV5-6
J gene: TRBJ2-5
D gene: TRBD2
CDR3 DNA: TGTGCCAGCAGCCATAGCGGGGGGGCCGGTGAGACCCAGTACTTC
CDR3 protein: CASSHSGGAGETQYF

clone size: .
V gene: TRBV29-1
J gene: TRBJ1-1
D gene: TRBD1
CDR3 DNA: TGCAGCGTACTACAGGGGGCGGAGAACACTGAAGCTTTCTTT
CDR3 protein: CSVLQGAENTEAFF

clone size: .
V gene: TRBV5-1
J gene: TRBJ1-6
D gene: TRBD1
CDR3 DNA: TGCGCCAGCAGCTTAACTCCGGACAGGGAAAATTCACCCCTCCACTTT
CDR3 protein: CASSLTPDRENSPLHF

clone size: .
V gene: TRBV4-3
J gene: TRBJ1-4
D gene: .
CDR3 DNA: TGCGCCAGCAGCCAAGATAGGAGGGGAACTAATGAAAAACTGTTTTTT
CDR3 protein: CASSQDRRGTNEKLFF

clone size: few
V gene: TRBV15
J gene: TRBJ2-5
D gene: .
CDR3 DNA: TGTGCCACCAGGTCGGGGGCCAACCAAGAGACCCAGTACTTC
CDR3 protein: CATRSGANQETQYF

clone size: few
V gene: TRBV6-5
J gene: TRBJ2-1
D gene: .
CDR3 DNA: TGTGCCAGTTGCGGAGGGGGGTGCGATGAGCAGTTCTTC
CDR3 protein: CASCGGGCDEQFF

clone size: .
V gene: TRBV4-2
J gene: TRBJ2-4
D gene: .
CDR3 DNA: TGTGCCAGCAGCCAAGATAGGCAGTACAACTCCTACGAGCAGTATTTC
CDR3 protein: CASSQDRQYNSYEQYF

clone size: .
V gene: TRBV11-1
J gene: TRBJ2-1
D gene: .
CDR3 DNA: TGTGCCAGCAGAGGTAGGGAGTCCTACGAGCAGTTCTTC
CDR3 protein: CASRGRESYEQFF

clone size: .
V gene: TRBV27
J gene: TRBJ2-7
D gene: TRBD2
CDR3 DNA: TGTGCCAGCAGCGGCGGGGCTAGCGGGGAGTACGAGCAGTACTTC
CDR3 protein: CASSGGASGEYEQYF

clone size: .
V gene: TRBV7-3
J gene: TRBJ2-1
D gene: .
CDR3 DNA: TGTGCCAGCAGCTTCCTGGTCTACAATGAGCAGTTCTTC
CDR3 protein: CASSFLVYNEQFF

clone size: few
V gene: TRBV5-1
J gene: TRBJ2-1
D gene: .
CDR3 DNA: TGCGCCAGCAGCTTGGGACAGGAGACCTACAATGAGCAGTTCTTC
CDR3 protein: CASSLGQETYNEQFF

clone size: .
V gene: TRBV7-9
J gene: TRBJ2-7
D gene: .
CDR3 DNA: TGTGCCAGCAGCTTAGTCGAGACCAACTACGAGCAGTACTTC
CDR3 protein: CASSLVETNYEQYF

clone size: few
V gene: TRBV28
J gene: TRBJ2-5
D gene: .
CDR3 DNA: TGTGCCAGCAGTTCCAGGACTCCCGAGACCCAGTACTTC
CDR3 protein: CASSSRTPETQYF

clone size: few
V gene: TRBV7-9
J gene: TRBJ1-2
D gene: .
CDR3 DNA: TGTGCCAGCAGCCCCCAGGGTCCTAACTATGGCTACACCTTC
CDR3 protein: CASSPQGPNYGYTF

clone size: few
V gene: TRBV13
J gene: TRBJ1-1
D gene: .
CDR3 DNA: TGTGCCAGCAGCTTACGACCGGGACTTCGGAACACTGAAGCTTTCTTT
CDR3 protein: CASSLRPGLRNTEAFF

clone size: few
V gene: TRBV20-1
J gene: TRBJ1-3
D gene: .
CDR3 DNA: TGCAGTGCTAGCCCGGGACAAGGAAACACCATATATTTT
CDR3 protein: CSASPGQGNTIYF

clone size: .
V gene: TRBV20-1
J gene: TRBJ2-5
D gene: .
CDR3 DNA: TGCAGTGCTAGAGATCAAACAGGGCAGGAGACCCAGTACTTC
CDR3 protein: CSARDQTGQETQYF

clone size: .
V gene: TRBV5-6
J gene: TRBJ2-5
D gene: .
CDR3 DNA: TGTGCCAGCAGCTTGGAGCCAGGGGGGGACCAAGAGACCCAGTACTTC
CDR3 protein: CASSLEPGGDQETQYF

clone size: few
V gene: TRBV28
J gene: TRBJ1-1
D gene: .
CDR3 DNA: TGTGCCACCTCAAAAGCTTTCTTT
CDR3 protein: CATSKAFF

clone size: .
V gene: TRBV18
J gene: TRBJ2-5
D gene: TRBD1
CDR3 DNA: TGTGCCAGCTCACCCAGACAGGGAGAGGTGTCGGAGCAGTACTTC
CDR3 protein: CASSPRQGEVSEQYF

clone size: .
V gene: TRBV6-5
J gene: TRBJ1-2
D gene: TRBD1
CDR3 DNA: TGTGCCAGCAGTTACACAGGGGGTCTGGATGGCTACACCTTC
CDR3 protein: CASSYTGGLDGYTF

clone size: .
V gene: TRBV7-2
J gene: TRBJ2-1
D gene: TRBD2
CDR3 DNA: TGTGCCAGCAGCTTTGGCCCTCACCTAGCGGGAATACCGAATGAGCAGTTCTTC
CDR3 protein: CASSFGPHLAGIPNEQFF

clone size: .
V gene: TRBV5-1
J gene: TRBJ2-1
D gene: .
CDR3 DNA: TGCGCCAGCAGAGAGACAGAGAGCTCCTACAATGAGCAGTTCTTC
CDR3 protein: CASRETESSYNEQFF

clone size: .
V gene: TRBV20-1
J gene: TRBJ2-7
D gene: .
CDR3 DNA: TGCAGTGCTCAGGACGCAGACCCCTACGAGCAGTACTTC
CDR3 protein: CSAQDADPYEQYF

clone size: .
V gene: TRBV5-1
J gene: TRBJ2-2
D gene: TRBD2
CDR3 DNA: TGCGCCAGCAGCTTGGACGGGAGGAAGGCTCGGACCACCGGGGAGCTGTTTTTT
CDR3 protein: CASSLDGRKARTTGELFF

clone size: .
V gene: TRBV18
J gene: TRBJ1-5
D gene: .
CDR3 DNA: TGTGCCAGCTCACCCCTGGGAGGAAACAATCAGCCCCAGCATTTT
CDR3 protein: CASSPLGGNNQPQHF